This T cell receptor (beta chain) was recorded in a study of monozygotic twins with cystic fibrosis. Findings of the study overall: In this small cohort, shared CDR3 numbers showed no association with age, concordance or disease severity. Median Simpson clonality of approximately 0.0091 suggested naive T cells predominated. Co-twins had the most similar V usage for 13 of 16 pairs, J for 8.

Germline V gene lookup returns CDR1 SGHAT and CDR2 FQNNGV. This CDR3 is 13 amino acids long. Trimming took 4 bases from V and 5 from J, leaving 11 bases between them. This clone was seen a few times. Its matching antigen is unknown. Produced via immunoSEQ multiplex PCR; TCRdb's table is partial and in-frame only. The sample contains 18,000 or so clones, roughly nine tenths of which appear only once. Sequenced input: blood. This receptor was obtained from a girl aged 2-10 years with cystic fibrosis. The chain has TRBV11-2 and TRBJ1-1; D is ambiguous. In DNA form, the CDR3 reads TGTGCCAGCAGCTCGACACGTATGACTGAAGCTTTCTTT. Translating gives CASSSTRMTEAFF.